Each of the 9 T cell receptor beta chains below was sequenced from the same sample in a study of cytomegalovirus exposure and HLA in healthy donors. PCR employed 60 Vbeta and 13 Jbeta primers. The repertoire was sequenced with immunoSEQ multiplex PCR; TCRdb's copy has only in-frame clones and lacks some. The data show 100,000 to 150,000 clones, 81% seen once. Sequencing used PBMCs. All receptors come from a man aged 18 to 29 in good health and CMV-seropositive.

The genes are TRBV11-2 and TRBJ2-7; possible D gene TRBD1, 5 bases. Germline-derived CDR1 and CDR2 are SGHAT and FQNNGV. The CDR3 runs to 18 residues. The V gene lost 2 bases and the J gene lost 1 base, with 21 bases spanning the gap. CDR3 nucleotide sequence: TGTGCCAGCAGCTTAAGACTGACAGAACCTTCCCATTCCTACGAGCAGTACGTC. Encoded protein: CASSLRLTEPSHSYEQYV.

The chain joins TRBV6-1 to TRBJ1-1, with 10 bases lining up with TRBD1. Germline V CDR1 and CDR2: MNHNS, SASEGT. The J segment lost 3 bases and the V segment lost 4 bases, leaving 14 bases of the junction unmatched. This CDR3 has 18 residues. In DNA form, the CDR3 reads TGTGCCAGCAGTGGAAAGAGGGACAGGGGAAGTTGGGACACTGAAGCTTTCTTT. It translates to CASSGKRDRGSWDTEAFF.

The chain links TRBV5-1 to TRBJ2-2, with 8 bases fitting TRBD2. This CDR3 is 14 amino acids long. The V gene's germline CDR1 is SGHRS and CDR2 YFSETQ. With 7 bases clipped from V and 8 bases from J, the junction kept 10 bases outside the gene matches. The DNA for the CDR3 is TGCGCCAGCGAAAACGGCGGGGGGCATGGGGAGCTGTTTTTT. Protein product: CASENGGGHGELFF.

The chain recombines TRBV7-9 with TRBJ1-1; 7 nucleotides agree with TRBD1. After removal of 3 bases from V and 8 bases from J, the junction contained 3 bases not matched to a gene. Germline CDR1 is SEHNR and CDR2 is FQNEAQ (reference sequence). This CDR3 contains 12 residues. Here the CDR3 DNA reads TGTGCCAGCAGCTTCCAGGGACAGGAAGCTTTCTTT. Translating gives CASSFQGQEAFF.

CDR3 sequence reads: CASSLTTGGEQYF. CDR3 nucleotides: TGTGCCAGCAGCCTCACGACAGGGGGCGAGCAGTACTTC. The chain joins TRBV11-2 to TRBJ2-7; 9 bases match TRBD1. Germline V gene lookup returns CDR1 SGHAT and CDR2 FQNNGV. The length of the CDR3 is 13 residues. J lost 6 bases, V lost 5 bases, and 5 bases had no gene match.

Notes on this clone: One junction end does not reproduce the germline sequence, and a read error may be involved. This CDR3 is also generated by other DNA sequences in the sample. The chain is built from TRBV6-1 and TRBJ2-7, with D possibly being TRBD1 (5 bases). Per the germline V gene, CDR1 is MNHNS and CDR2 is SASEGT. The CDR3 contains 13 residues. CDR3 in DNA: TGCGCCAGCAGCCAGGGTCCAACCTACGAGCAGTACTTC. This encodes CASSQGPTYEQYF.

CDR3 DNA sequence: TGTGCCAGCAAGAACCCCGGTAACTATGGCTACACCTTC. Translating gives CASKNPGNYGYTF. The genes are TRBV2 and TRBJ1-2, with D uncertain. The CDR3 loop spans 13 amino acids. CDR1 is SNHLY and CDR2 is FYNNEI in the germline V gene. V lost 7 bases to trimming and J lost 1 base, with 10 bases between them.

The table lists this clone with a count of one. This sequence joins TRBV6-1 and TRBJ1-6; possible D gene TRBD1, 5 bases. This CDR3 contains 15 residues. V was cut by 4 bases and J by 7 bases, with 14 bases left in between. The V gene's germline CDR1 is MNHNS and CDR2 SASEGT. CDR3 nucleotide sequence: TGTGCCAGCAGTGTTTTTTTCCAGGGCAATTCACCCCTCCACTTT. It specifies CASSVFFQGNSPLHF.

The J gene is TRBJ2-7, the V gene TRBV18; the D gene is possibly TRBD2 (6 bases). CDR3 length: 16 amino acids. CDR1 and CDR2 from the germline V gene are KGHSH and LQKENI. V was trimmed by 3 bases and J by 0 bases, leaving 15 bases between them. CDR3 region: CASSPAGGGPSYEQYF. CDR3 DNA sequence: TGTGCCAGCTCACCTGCGGGCGGAGGGCCCTCCTACGAGCAGTACTTC.